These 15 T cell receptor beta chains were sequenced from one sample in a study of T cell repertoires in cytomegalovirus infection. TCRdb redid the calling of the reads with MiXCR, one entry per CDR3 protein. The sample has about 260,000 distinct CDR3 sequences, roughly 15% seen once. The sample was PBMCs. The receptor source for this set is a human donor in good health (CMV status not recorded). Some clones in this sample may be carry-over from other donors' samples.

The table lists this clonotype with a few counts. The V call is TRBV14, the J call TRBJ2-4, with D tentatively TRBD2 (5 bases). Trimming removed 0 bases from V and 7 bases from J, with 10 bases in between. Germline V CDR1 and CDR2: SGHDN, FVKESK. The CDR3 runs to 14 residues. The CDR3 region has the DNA TGTGCCAGCAGCCAAGAGGCGGGCGGGAACATTCAGTACTTC. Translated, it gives CASSQEAGGNIQYF.

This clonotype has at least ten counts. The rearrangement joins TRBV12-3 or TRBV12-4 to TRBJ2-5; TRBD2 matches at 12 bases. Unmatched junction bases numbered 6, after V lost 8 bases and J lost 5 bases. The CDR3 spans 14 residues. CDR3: CASVLGLAGETQYF. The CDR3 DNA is TGTGCCAGCGTATTGGGACTAGCGGGTGAGACCCAGTACTTC.

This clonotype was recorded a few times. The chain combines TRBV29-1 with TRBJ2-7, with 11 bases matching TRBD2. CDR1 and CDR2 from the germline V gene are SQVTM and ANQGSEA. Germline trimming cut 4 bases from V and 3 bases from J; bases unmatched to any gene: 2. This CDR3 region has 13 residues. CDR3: CSVVTSGNYEQYF. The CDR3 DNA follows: TGCAGCGTTGTGACTAGCGGGAACTACGAGCAGTACTTC.

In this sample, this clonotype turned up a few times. The DNA of the CDR3 is TGTGCCACGACAGGGGTAGGGGGTACTGAAGCTTTCTTT. It specifies CATTGVGGTEAFF. The chain couples TRBV25-1 to TRBJ1-1; 8 bases are shared with TRBD1. In germline, CDR1 is MGHDK, CDR2 SYGVNS. The V segment lost 10 bases and the J segment 5 bases; nucleotides outside the gene matches: 9. The length of the CDR3 is 13 residues.

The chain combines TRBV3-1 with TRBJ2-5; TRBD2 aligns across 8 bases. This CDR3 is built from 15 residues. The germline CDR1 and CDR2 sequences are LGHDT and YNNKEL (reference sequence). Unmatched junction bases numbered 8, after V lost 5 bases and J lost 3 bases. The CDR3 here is CASSWYTSGKETQYF. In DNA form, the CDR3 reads TGTGCCAGCAGCTGGTACACTAGCGGAAAAGAGACCCAGTACTTC.

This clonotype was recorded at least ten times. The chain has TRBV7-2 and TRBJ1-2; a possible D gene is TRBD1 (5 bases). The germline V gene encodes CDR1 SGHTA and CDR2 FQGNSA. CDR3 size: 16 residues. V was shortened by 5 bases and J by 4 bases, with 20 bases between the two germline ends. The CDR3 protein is CASSVYGTDAGYGYTF. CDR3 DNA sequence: TGTGCCAGCAGCGTATACGGGACCGACGCGGGCTATGGCTACACCTTC.

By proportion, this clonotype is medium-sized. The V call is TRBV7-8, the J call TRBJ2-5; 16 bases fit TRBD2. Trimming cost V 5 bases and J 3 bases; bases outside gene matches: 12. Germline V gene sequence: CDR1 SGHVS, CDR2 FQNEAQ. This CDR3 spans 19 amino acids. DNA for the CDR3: TGTGCCAGCAGCGAAGGGACTAGCGGGGGGGCCATGCCCGAAGAGACCCAGTACTTC. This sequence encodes CASSEGTSGGAMPEETQYF. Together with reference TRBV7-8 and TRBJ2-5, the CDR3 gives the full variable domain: GAGVSQSPRYKVAKRGQDVALRCDPISGHVSLFWYQQALGQGPEFLTYFQNEAQLDKSGLPSDRFFAERPEGSVSTLKIQRTQQEDSAVYLCASSEGTSGGAMPEETQYFGPGTRLLVL.

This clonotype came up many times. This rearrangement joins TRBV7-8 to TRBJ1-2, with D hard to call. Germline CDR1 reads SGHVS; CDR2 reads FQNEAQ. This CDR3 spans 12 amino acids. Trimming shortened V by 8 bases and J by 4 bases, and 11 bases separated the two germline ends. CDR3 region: CASGVGSYGYTF. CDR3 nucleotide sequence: TGTGCCAGCGGTGTAGGAAGCTATGGCTACACCTTC.

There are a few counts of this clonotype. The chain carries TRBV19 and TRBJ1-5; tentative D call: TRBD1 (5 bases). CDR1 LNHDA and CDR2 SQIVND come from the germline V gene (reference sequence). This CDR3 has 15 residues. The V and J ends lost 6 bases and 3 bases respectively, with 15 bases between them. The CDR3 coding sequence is TGTGCCAGTAGATCAGCCGGGACGAACAATCAGCCCCAGCATTTT. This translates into CASRSAGTNNQPQHF. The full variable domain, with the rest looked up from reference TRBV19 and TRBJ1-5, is DGGITQSPKYLFRKEGQNVTLSCEQNLNHDAMYWYRQDPGQGLRLIYYSQIVNDFQKGDIAEGYSVSREKKESFPLTVTSAQKNPTAFYLCASRSAGTNNQPQHFGDGTRLSIL.

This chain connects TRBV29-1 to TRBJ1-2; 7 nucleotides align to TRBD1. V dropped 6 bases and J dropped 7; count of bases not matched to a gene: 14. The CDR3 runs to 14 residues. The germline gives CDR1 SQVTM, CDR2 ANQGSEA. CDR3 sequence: CSVGARGRVLGYTF. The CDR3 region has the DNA TGCAGCGTCGGCGCGAGGGGGCGGGTGCTTGGCTACACCTTC.

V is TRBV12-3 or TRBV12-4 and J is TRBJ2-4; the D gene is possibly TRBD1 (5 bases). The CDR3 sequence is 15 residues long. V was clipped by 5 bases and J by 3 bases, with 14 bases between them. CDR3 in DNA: TGTGCCAGCAGTACACAGGAATTGGACAAAAACATTCAGTACTTC. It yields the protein CASSTQELDKNIQYF.

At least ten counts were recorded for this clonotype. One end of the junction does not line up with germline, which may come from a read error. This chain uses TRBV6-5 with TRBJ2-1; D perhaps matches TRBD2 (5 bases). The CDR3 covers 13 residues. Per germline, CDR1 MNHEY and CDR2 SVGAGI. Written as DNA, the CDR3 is TGTGCCAGCATTTACTTACTAGTAGGGGAGCAGTTCTTC. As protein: CASIYLLVGEQFF.

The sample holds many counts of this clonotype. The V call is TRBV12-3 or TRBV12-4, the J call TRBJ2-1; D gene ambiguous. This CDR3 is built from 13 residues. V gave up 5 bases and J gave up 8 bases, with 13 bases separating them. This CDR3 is CASSPPLEHEQFF. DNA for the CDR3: TGTGCCAGCAGTCCCCCCTTGGAGCATGAGCAGTTCTTC.

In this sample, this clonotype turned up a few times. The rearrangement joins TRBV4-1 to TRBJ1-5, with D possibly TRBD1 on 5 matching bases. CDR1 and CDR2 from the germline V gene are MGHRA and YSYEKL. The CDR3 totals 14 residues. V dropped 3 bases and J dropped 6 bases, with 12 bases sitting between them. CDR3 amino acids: CASSQGGEVQPQHF. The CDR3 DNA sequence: TGCGCCAGCAGCCAGGGGGGGGAGGTTCAGCCCCAGCATTTT.

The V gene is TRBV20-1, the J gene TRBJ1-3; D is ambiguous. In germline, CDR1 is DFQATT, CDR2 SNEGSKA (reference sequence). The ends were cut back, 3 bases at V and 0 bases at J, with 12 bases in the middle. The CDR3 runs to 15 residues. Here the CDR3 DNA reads TGCAGTGCTAGCGACCGATTAAGCTCTGGAAACACCATATATTTT. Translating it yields CSASDRLSSGNTIYF.